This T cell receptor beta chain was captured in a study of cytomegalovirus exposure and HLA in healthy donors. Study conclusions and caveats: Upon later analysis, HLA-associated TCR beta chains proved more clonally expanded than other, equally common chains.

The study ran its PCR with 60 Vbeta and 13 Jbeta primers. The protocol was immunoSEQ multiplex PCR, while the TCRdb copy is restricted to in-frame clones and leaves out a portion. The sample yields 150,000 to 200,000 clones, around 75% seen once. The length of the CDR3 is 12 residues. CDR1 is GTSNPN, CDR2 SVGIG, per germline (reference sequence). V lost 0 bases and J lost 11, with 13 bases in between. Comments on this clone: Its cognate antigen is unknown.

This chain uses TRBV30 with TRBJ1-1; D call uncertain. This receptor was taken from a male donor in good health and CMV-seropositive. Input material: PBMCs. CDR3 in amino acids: CAWSVSSGTAFF. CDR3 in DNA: TGTGCCTGGAGTGTAAGCTCCGGTACGGCTTTCTTT.